This T cell receptor (beta chain) emerged from a study of shared clonotypes between healthy human individuals (dated by TCRdb to 2020 to 2022). Regarding the complete study: A couple of women and three men aged 18 to 49 years were included in the cohort. Per donor, three plates each were used for CD4 naive and CD4 memory, two for CD8 naive, and one for CD8 memory. To estimate repertoire size and how much clonotypes are shared between individuals, the study performed deep sequencing of blood TCR repertoires from five healthy adults. Different laboratories and diverse techniques were used to prepare libraries and sequence TCR repertoires, to increase sequencing depth and limit assay-specific biases. Per donor, leukapheresis produced somewhere between about 0.9 and 9.5 billion PBMCs. Findings and caveats that apply to the study as a whole: Higher generation probabilities were observed for clonotypes shared by all four sorted-subset donors than for non-shared clonotypes. Pairwise subsampling led to the expectation that sequencing depth would affect the degree of clonotype sharing among donors. Sampling was restricted to blood, and TCR repertoires in tissue are likely to differ from TCR repertoires in blood. When a handful of donors were compared, the shared fraction of clonotypes was about 5.5% for naive CD4, less than 4% for naive CD8, more than 2% for memory CD4, and 0.3% to 0.5% for memory CD8. Larger estimated clonotype richness was generally found for naive subsets than for memory subsets. Because the study included a small number of donors, the genetic and exposure-history diversity represented was limited. Even with the large sequencing depth, rarefaction of the sorted-subset datasets indicated that sequencing was incomplete.

For this clone: Its recognized antigen is unknown. No base quality values were provided; no much bigger clone lies one nucleotide off.

Spanning cysteine to phenylalanine, the CDR3 consists of 15 amino acids. CDR3 DNA is the only sequence kept; it has 45 bases, read in frame from the first base. CDR1 MNHNS and CDR2 SASEGT were looked up in the germline V gene. At the junction V is shortened by 4 bases and J by 4 bases; bases outside the gene matches: 4. Using the deep immunoSEQ assay, TCR CDR3 regions were amplified from genomic DNA by multiplex PCR. Extracted genomic DNA from each cell subset was distributed evenly across all wells of several immunoSEQ 96-well plates, and each plate was treated as a replicate. For sorted subsets, each replicate PCR was loaded with about 200 ng genomic DNA, equivalent to 25,000 to 30,000 T cell genomes. Purified libraries were measured with a Qubit 3.0 fluorometer, size-checked on a Bioanalyzer 2100, and measured again with the KAPA Library Quantification kit. Each immunoSEQ 96-well plate was sequenced on its own single-read 150-cycle Illumina NextSeq 550 flow cell. Under the source paper's analysis protocol: Because the immunoSEQ output held only junctional sequences and lacked quality scores, the filtering could not match the filtering applied to full-length reads. Sequences were annotated with PyIR, a Python wrapper for IgBLAST v1.9, and V/J genes and CDR3 were assigned using IMGT germline references. Reads were removed for weak V/J assignments (E-value above 1e-6), missing CDR3, stop codons, out-of-frame junctions, or ambiguous translated residues. V3J clonotypes were defined as sequences sharing an identical inferred V gene, J gene, and CDR3 amino acid sequence. The percentage overlap between two repertoires was calculated by dividing the number of shared unique clonotypes by the size of the smaller repertoire. Richness of each repertoire was evaluated using RTK rarefaction, the Chao1 estimator, and Recon v2.1 estimates of unobserved clonotypes. Generation probabilities for all TCRbeta clonotypes obtained by the gDNA method from a handful of donors were computed using OLGA. TCRdb obtained this table from immuneACCESS and retained in-frame rearrangements with V and J assigned. These tables miss some clones; where compared with another copy, unresolved V genes account for less than half of the shortfall, and the remainder is unexplained. V and J calls and clone size are those listed in that table; D and trimming were worked out from the DNA. Within this sample are over a million clones, with about 80% of them counted one time only. The ten largest clones add up to approximately 1.3% of the sample.

The donors were healthy, HIV-negative adults who had no recently reported acute infections or vaccinations. Every donor was a Caucasian adult living in Nashville, Tennessee, USA. Magnetic negative selection was used to enrich CD4+ T cells, after which naive cells were positively selected on CD45RA and the negative fraction became the memory subset. After blood collection by leukapheresis, PBMCs were isolated using Ficoll-Histopaque density gradient centrifugation and then cryopreserved in the vapor phase of liquid nitrogen. Analytical flow cytometry was used to check the purity and quantity of every magnetically sorted T cell population. Genomic DNA was isolated from each sorted fraction and quantified by UV absorbance on a Nanodrop 2000c.

The chain is assembled from TRBV6-1 and TRBJ1-3, with 10 middle bases fitting TRBD1. The sequenced material came from memory CD4+ T cells sorted from blood. The label giving this sample's cell subset or site can be read as: CD45RA-negative fraction. The sequence derives from a man younger than 30 in good health. The CDR3 reads as follows: CASSGGQGTGNTIYF. The DNA reads as follows: TGTGCCAGCAGTGGGGGACAGGGGACCGGAAACACCATATATTTT.